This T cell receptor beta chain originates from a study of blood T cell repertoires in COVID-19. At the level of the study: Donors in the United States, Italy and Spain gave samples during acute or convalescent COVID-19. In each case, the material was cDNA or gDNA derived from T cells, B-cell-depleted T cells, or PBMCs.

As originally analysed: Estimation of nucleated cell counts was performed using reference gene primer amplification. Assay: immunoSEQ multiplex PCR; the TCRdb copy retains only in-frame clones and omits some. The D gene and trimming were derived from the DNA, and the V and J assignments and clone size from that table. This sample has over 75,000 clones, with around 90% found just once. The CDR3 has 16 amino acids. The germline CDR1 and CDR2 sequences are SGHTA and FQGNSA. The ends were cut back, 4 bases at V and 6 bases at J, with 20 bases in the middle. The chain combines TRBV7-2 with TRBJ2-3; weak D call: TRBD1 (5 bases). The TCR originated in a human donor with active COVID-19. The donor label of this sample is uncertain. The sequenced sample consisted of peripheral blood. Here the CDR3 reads CASSSAKGVIMDTQYF. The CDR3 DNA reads TGTGCCAGCAGCTCCGCGAAAGGGGTTATTATGGATACGCAGTATTTT. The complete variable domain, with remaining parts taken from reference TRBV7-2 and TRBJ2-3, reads GAGVSQSPSNKVTEKGKDVELRCDPISGHTALYWYRQSLGQGLEFLIYFQGNSAPDKSGLPSDRFSAERTGGSVSTLTIQRTQQEDSAVYLCASSSAKGVIMDTQYFGPGTRLTVL.